This TCR beta chain comes out of a study of CD8 T cells in ankylosing spondylitis. This clonotype has only a few counts. What it binds is not known. V was trimmed by 1 base and J by 1 base, leaving 7 bases between them. The CDR3 length is 15 residues. Germline V CDR1 and CDR2: SGHAT, FQNNGV. Whole-study findings and limits: There was reportedly significant enrichment of clones that were disease-linked in matched ankylosing spondylitis synovial fluid. Disease-associated clonotypes exhibited CD8+ identity and were relatively infrequent in peripheral blood. Some of these motif variants have turned up before, in reports on reactive arthritis synovial fluid and blood.

The TCR beta libraries were generated through quantitative 5'-RACE incorporating molecular barcodes. TCRdb re-derived calls from the 5' RACE reads in MiXCR, one entry per CDR3 protein. This sample has about 130,000 distinct CDR3 sequences, with roughly an eighth found just once. The material sequenced was blood, either unsorted or a sorted T cell fraction (not recorded which). The chain joins TRBV11-2 to TRBJ2-2; weak D call: TRBD2 (5 bases). The source is a female donor with ankylosing spondylitis or in good health (not recorded which). The CDR3 DNA follows: TGTGCCAGCAGCTTAGGAGCGGTGAACACCGGGGAGCTGTTTTTT. It translates to CASSLGAVNTGELFF.